This T cell receptor beta chain was profiled in a study of blood T cell repertoires in COVID-19. Study at large: The samples span acute and convalescent COVID-19 from the United States, Italy and Spain. PBMCs, B-cell-depleted T cells, or T cells were the source of the cDNA or gDNA that made up the material.

Profiled with immunoSEQ multiplex PCR; TCRdb holds only in-frame clones, not every one. Among 50,000 to 55,000 clones listed, approximately 80% were seen once. The CDR3 is made up of 12 amino acids. V was cut by 10 bases and J by 5 bases, with 11 bases left in between. The germline CDR1 and CDR2 sequences are MNHNY and SVGAGI (reference sequence). This receptor was obtained from a human donor in a cohort sampled during active COVID-19. The V and J genes are TRBV6-6 and TRBJ2-2, with D uncertain. Sequenced: peripheral blood. The CDR3 loop is CATRGWTGELFF. In DNA, the CDR3 is TGTGCCACCCGAGGCTGGACCGGGGAGCTGTTTTTT.